This is a list of T cell receptor beta chains from one sample in a study of human T cells and chemical hapten exposure. TCRdb reanalysed the RACE reads using MiXCR and keeps one entry per CDR3 protein. The table includes around 60,000 distinct CDR3 sequences, around 7% detected once. The specimen comprised whole blood, sampled in connection with sensitization to the hapten diphenylcyclopropenone (DPC). The receptors were gathered from a woman aged 25 to 45 with alopecia areata. Some clones in this sample may be carry-over from other donors' samples. The CDR3 runs from the conserved cysteine through the conserved F or W. A D gene is named only where the DNA matches it firmly. A row's size may be missing; if present it is once, few, many or a size class.

>many|TRBJ1-5|.|TRBV3-1
TGTGCCAGCAGTCGAGGGGTGAACAATCAGCCCCAGCATTTT
CASSRGVNNQPQHF
>many|TRBJ1-6|.|TRBV27
TGTGCCAGCAGTTTTGGGATGGAGAATTCACCCCTCCACTTT
CASSFGMENSPLHF
>many|TRBJ2-3|.|TRBV5-1
TGCGCCAGCAGCAGGGACCTCAAAGATACGCAGTATTTT
CASSRDLKDTQYF
>few|TRBJ2-3|.|TRBV5-1
TGCGCCAGCAGCTTGGTGGGGACTAGCACAGATACGCAGTATTTT
CASSLVGTSTDTQYF
>many|TRBJ2-5|.|TRBV10-3
TGTGCCACCGGAGCCCAAGAGACCCAGTACTTC
CATGAQETQYF
>many|TRBJ2-5|TRBD2|TRBV19
TGTGCCAGTAGTATCTCATCGGGGGGGCTTGAGACCCAGTACTTC
CASSISSGGLETQYF
>.|TRBJ1-3|TRBD1|TRBV9
TGTGCCAGCAGCACCCACGACAGGGCTGTCTCTGGAAACACCATATATTTT
CASSTHDRAVSGNTIYF
>many|TRBJ2-5|TRBD2|TRBV20-1
TGCAGTGCTAGTTCCGGACTAGCGACCGAGACCCAGTACTTC
CSASSGLATETQYF
>few|TRBJ1-6|.|TRBV20-1
TGCAGTGCTAGAGGGTTTTTGGCTAATTCACCCCTCCACTTT
CSARGFLANSPLHF
>many|TRBJ1-1|.|TRBV2
TGTGCCAGCAGTGGACGACTGGGGAACACTGAAGCTTTCTTT
CASSGRLGNTEAFF
>.|TRBJ1-6|.|TRBV20-1
TGCAGTGTTAGCACAGCGGATTCACCCCTCCACTTT
CSVSTADSPLHF
>many|TRBJ2-1|.|TRBV5-1
TGCGCCAGCAGCTTGGATGGACTGTCGCACAATGAGCAGTTCTTC
CASSLDGLSHNEQFF
>many|TRBJ2-7|TRBD1|TRBV19
TGTGCCAGTAGTGGTCCAGGGGGCTCCTACGAGCAGTACTTC
CASSGPGGSYEQYF
>few|TRBJ1-4|TRBD1|TRBV2
TGTGCCAGCAGCAGGACAGGGGGGTTTAATGAAAAACTGTTTTTT
CASSRTGGFNEKLFF
>many|TRBJ2-7|.|TRBV5-1
TGCGCCAGCAGCTTGGTGTATGAGGGGTACGAGCAGTACTTC
CASSLVYEGYEQYF
>few|TRBJ2-7|TRBD1|TRBV12-3/TRBV12-4
TGTGCCAGCAGTATAATTTCAGGGGGGACAGGGCCCTACGAGCAGTACTTC
CASSIISGGTGPYEQYF
>few|TRBJ2-2|TRBD1|TRBV6-6
TGTGCCAGCAGTTACTCCCGGACAGGGAGCACCGGGGAGCTGTTTTTT
CASSYSRTGSTGELFF
>.|TRBJ1-1|.|TRBV5-6
TGTGCCAGCAGCATAAAACAGGGTTGGAACACTGAAGCTTTCTTT
CASSIKQGWNTEAFF
>.|TRBJ1-6|.|TRBV20-1
TGCAGTGCTAGAGATCCGGAGAGGGGTTCTTCACCCCTCCACTTT
CSARDPERGSSPLHF
>many|TRBJ1-5|TRBD1|TRBV2
TGTGCCAGCGGAGGAACAGGGGAACAGCCCCAGCATTTT
CASGGTGEQPQHF
>few|TRBJ1-6|TRBD1|TRBV12-3/TRBV12-4
TGTGCCAGCAGTCCCGTTACAGGGGGTAATTCACCCCTCCACTTT
CASSPVTGGNSPLHF
>few|TRBJ2-2|TRBD1|TRBV5-1
TGCGCCAGCAGCTCCGGACAGGGGGTGGACACCGGGGAGCTGTTTTTT
CASSSGQGVDTGELFF
>.|TRBJ1-2|.|TRBV6-2/TRBV6-3
TGTGCCAGCAGTTATTCCCGATCCTATGGCGACACCTTC
CASSYSRSYGDTF
>.|TRBJ1-3|.|TRBV5-1
TGCGCCAGCAGCTTTGAGGGTATCGCTGGAAACACCATATATTTT
CASSFEGIAGNTIYF
>many|TRBJ1-5|.|TRBV2
TGTGCCAGCGATAAGGACGGAGGGAGCAATCAGCCCCAGCATTTT
CASDKDGGSNQPQHF
>many|TRBJ1-2|TRBD1|TRBV27
TGTGCCAGCAGTCGGACAGGGGTTCTCGTTTATGGCTACACCTTC
CASSRTGVLVYGYTF
>many|TRBJ2-3|TRBD2|TRBV4-2
TGTGCCAGCAGCCCAGCGGGGGGGCCTAGCACAGATACGCAGTATTTT
CASSPAGGPSTDTQYF
>.|TRBJ1-1|.|TRBV30
TGTGCCTGGACAGAGACAGGACCTTACACTGAAGCTTTCTTT
CAWTETGPYTEAFF
>few|TRBJ1-1|.|TRBV4-2
TGTGCCAGCAGCCAAGGTCGTTCCGGCACCAGGATGAACACTGAAGCTTTCTTT
CASSQGRSGTRMNTEAFF
>.|TRBJ2-5|.|TRBV2
TGTGCCAGCAGCGAGGGAGAGACCCAGTACTTC
CASSEGETQYF
>.|TRBJ1-2|.|TRBV20-1
TGCAGTGCTAGCTTGGTGAGGGCGGGAGCTACTAACTATGGCTACACCTTC
CSASLVRAGATNYGYTF
>many|TRBJ1-1|.|TRBV9
TGTGCCAGCAGCGTCGGGACACCCAACACTGAAGCTTTCTTT
CASSVGTPNTEAFF
>many|TRBJ2-1|.|TRBV20-1
TGCAGTGCTAGAGATAATAGTTTGTATGGGGGATACAATGAGCAGTTCTTC
CSARDNSLYGGYNEQFF
>few|TRBJ2-1|.|TRBV5-1
TGCGCCAGCAGCTTGGAGGCCGGCGGTGAGCAGTTCTTC
CASSLEAGGEQFF
>many|TRBJ1-1|.|TRBV20-1
TGCAGTGCGGGTCTGTCAGGTTTT
CSAGLSGF
>many|TRBJ2-1|.|TRBV4-1
TGCGCCAGCAGCCAAGAATGGAGGGGCTACAATGAGCAGTTCTTC
CASSQEWRGYNEQFF
>many|TRBJ1-1|TRBD1|TRBV5-1
TGCGCCAGCAGCTTAAGGACAGGGAACACTGAAGCTTTCTTT
CASSLRTGNTEAFF
>.|TRBJ2-2|.|TRBV14
TGTGCCAGCAGCCAAGAGGTCGGCGCCAACCGGCTGTTTTTT
CASSQEVGANRLFF